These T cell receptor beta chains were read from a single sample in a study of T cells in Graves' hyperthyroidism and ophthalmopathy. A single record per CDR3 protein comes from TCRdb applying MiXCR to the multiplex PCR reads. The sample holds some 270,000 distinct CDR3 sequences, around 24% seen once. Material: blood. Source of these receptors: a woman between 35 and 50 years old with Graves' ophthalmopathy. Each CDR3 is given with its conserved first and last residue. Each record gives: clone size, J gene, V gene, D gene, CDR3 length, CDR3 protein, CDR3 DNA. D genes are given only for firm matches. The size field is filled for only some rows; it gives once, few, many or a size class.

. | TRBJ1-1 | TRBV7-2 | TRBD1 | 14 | CASSPGQTSTEAFF | TGTGCCAGCAGCCCGGGACAGACGTCCACTGAAGCTTTCTTT
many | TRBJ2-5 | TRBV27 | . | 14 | CASSPSLQGETQYF | TGTGCCAGCAGCCCCTCATTACAGGGAGAGACCCAGTACTTC
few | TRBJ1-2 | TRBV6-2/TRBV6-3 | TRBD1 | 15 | CASSLTGQASRGYTF | TGTGCCAGCAGTCTAACGGGACAGGCCTCTCGCGGCTACACCTTC
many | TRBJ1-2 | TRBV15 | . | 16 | CATSRDFTISNYGYTF | TGTGCCACCAGCAGAGATTTTACCATATCTAACTATGGCTACACCTTC
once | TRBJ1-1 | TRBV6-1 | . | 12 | CASSEAPRNAFF | TGTGCCAGCAGTGAAGCTCCTAGGAACGCTTTCTTT
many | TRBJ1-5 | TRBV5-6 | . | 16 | CASSLSFDRPNQPQHF | TGTGCCAGCAGCTTGTCCTTCGACAGACCCAATCAGCCCCAGCATTTT
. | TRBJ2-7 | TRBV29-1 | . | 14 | CSVVGGGIRDEQYF | TGCAGCGTTGTCGGTGGGGGGATACGCGACGAGCAGTACTTC
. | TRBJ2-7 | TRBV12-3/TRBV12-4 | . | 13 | CASSLLASHEQYF | TGTGCCAGCAGTTTATTAGCGAGCCACGAGCAGTACTTC
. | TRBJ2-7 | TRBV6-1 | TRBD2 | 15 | CASKGTSGAEYEQYF | TGTGCCAGCAAGGGGACTAGCGGGGCGGAATACGAGCAGTACTTC
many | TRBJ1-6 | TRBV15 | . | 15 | CATSRDGLSNSPLHF | TGTGCCACCAGCAGAGATGGACTCAGTAATTCACCCCTCCACTTT
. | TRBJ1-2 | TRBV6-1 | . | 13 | CASSEYRGSGYTF | TGTGCCAGCAGTGAATACCGGGGATCCGGCTACACCTTC
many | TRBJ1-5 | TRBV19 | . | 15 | CASSMVPYSNQPQHF | TGTGCCAGTAGTATGGTACCCTATAGCAATCAGCCCCAGCATTTT
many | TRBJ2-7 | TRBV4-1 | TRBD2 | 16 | CASSQGGVGAGDEQYF | TGCGCCAGCAGCCAAGGGGGTGTGGGTGCGGGAGACGAGCAGTACTTC
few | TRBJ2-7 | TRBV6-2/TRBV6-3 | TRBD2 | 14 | CASSQMASGGEQYF | TGTGCCAGCAGCCAAATGGCTAGCGGGGGCGAGCAGTACTTC
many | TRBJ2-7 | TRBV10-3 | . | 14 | CAISDTGNSYEQYF | TGTGCCATCAGTGACACCGGGAACTCCTACGAGCAGTACTTC
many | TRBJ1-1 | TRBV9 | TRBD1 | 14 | CASSVASTGTEAFF | TGTGCCAGCAGCGTAGCATCGACAGGGACTGAAGCTTTCTTT
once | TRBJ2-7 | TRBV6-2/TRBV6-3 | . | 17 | CASSYSFGRVDTYEQYF | TGTGCCAGCAGTTACTCCTTTGGCAGGGTCGATACCTACGAGCAGTACTTC
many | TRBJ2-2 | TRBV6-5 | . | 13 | CASSYQRGGELFF | TGTGCCAGCAGTTACCAGAGGGGCGGGGAGCTGTTTTTT
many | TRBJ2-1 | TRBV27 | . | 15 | CASSSPGQLINEQFF | TGTGCCAGCAGTTCCCCTGGCCAACTAATCAATGAGCAGTTCTTC
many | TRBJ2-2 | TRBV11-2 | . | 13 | CASSHPIHGELFF | TGTGCCAGCAGCCACCCGATCCACGGGGAGCTGTTTTTT
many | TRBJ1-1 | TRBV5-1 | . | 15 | CASSFPGVSNTEAFF | TGCGCCAGCAGCTTTCCGGGGGTCTCAAACACTGAAGCTTTCTTT
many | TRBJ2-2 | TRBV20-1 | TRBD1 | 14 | CSAWDRSGTGELFF | TGCAGTGCTTGGGACAGGTCGGGGACCGGGGAGCTGTTTTTT
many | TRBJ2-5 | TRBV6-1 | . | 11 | CASRLSGTQYF | TGTGCCAGCAGGCTGAGTGGGACCCAGTACTTC
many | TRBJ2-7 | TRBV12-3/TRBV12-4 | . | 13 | CASSFGATYEQYF | TGTGCCAGCAGTTTCGGGGCCACCTACGAGCAGTACTTC
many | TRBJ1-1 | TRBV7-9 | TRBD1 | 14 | CASSGQGLYTEAFF | TGTGCCAGCAGCGGACAGGGTTTATACACTGAAGCTTTCTTT
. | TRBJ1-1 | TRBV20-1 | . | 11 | CSASIATEAFF | TGCAGTGCTAGCATAGCCACTGAAGCTTTCTTT
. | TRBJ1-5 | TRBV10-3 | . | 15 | CAIRATNIDNQPQHF | TGTGCCATCAGGGCCACCAATATCGACAATCAGCCCCAGCATTTT
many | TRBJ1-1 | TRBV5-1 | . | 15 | CASSHGTDAYTEAFF | TGCGCCAGCAGCCACGGGACTGATGCCTACACTGAAGCTTTCTTT